What follows are 31 T cell receptor beta chains derived from one specimen sequenced in a study of regulatory and conventional T cells in RAG deficiency. The table came from immunoSEQ multiplex PCR; TCRdb's copy has only in-frame clones and leaves some out. This table has about 20,000 clones, 87% appearing once. The sorted regulatory T cells were CD4+, CD25-high and CD127-low, with genomic DNA sequenced. The same sample was also used in a study of regulatory T cells. That report notes: The PCR used 52 TRBV and 13 TRBJ primers.

The sequenced sample consisted of Tregs sorted from blood. The receptors were sampled from a human donor in good health.

The chain combines TRBV19 with TRBJ2-2; no clear D. The germline CDR1 and CDR2 sequences are LNHDA and SQIVND (reference sequence). V was cut by 1 base and J by 0 bases, with 9 bases left in between. The CDR3 covers 16 residues. The CDR3 nucleotides are TGTGCCAGTAGTATAGTCCAGACTTCGAACACCGGGGAGCTGTTTTTT. This encodes CASSIVQTSNTGELFF.

The chain uses TRBV29-1 and TRBJ1-4, with unresolved D. Germline V gives CDR1 SQVTM, CDR2 ANQGSEA. The CDR3 has 16 amino acids. Deletions cut 4 bases from V and 11 bases from J, with 26 bases between. The CDR3 DNA follows: TGCAGCGTTGGTGGGAGCGGGCCTCTATCTGGAGATAAACTGTTTTTT. Translation gives CSVGGSGPLSGDKLFF.

A single count supports this clone. The chain is built from TRBV7-2 and TRBJ2-3; 8 positions match TRBD2. With V trimmed by 4 bases and J by 2 bases, 11 bases remained unmatched. The CDR3 extends over 17 amino acids. Germline V gene data show CDR1 as SGHTA and CDR2 as FQGNSA. The CDR3 bases are TGTGCCAGCAGCTCCCAATTCGGCGGGGGGACCACAGATACGCAGTATTTT. Residues: CASSSQFGGGTTDTQYF. The whole variable domain, filled in from reference TRBV7-2 and TRBJ2-3, reads GAGVSQSPSNKVTEKGKDVELRCDPISGHTALYWYRQSLGQGLEFLIYFQGNSAPDKSGLPSDRFSAERTGGSVSTLTIQRTQQEDSAVYLCASSSQFGGGTTDTQYFGPGTRLTVL.

The chain is built from TRBV7-8 and TRBJ1-4; D may be TRBD1 (6 bases). V lost 0 bases and J 14 bases, leaving 25 bases between the germline ends. The CDR3 covers 17 residues. Germline V gene lookup returns CDR1 SGHVS and CDR2 FQNEAQ. CDR3 DNA sequence: TGTGCCAGCAGCTTAGCCGAGGGACACCCATCTCGGGGAGTCCTGTTTTTT. As protein: CASSLAEGHPSRGVLFF.

The J gene is TRBJ1-1, the V gene TRBV11-1, with D perhaps matching TRBD1 (5 bases). V lost 5 bases, J lost 0 bases, and 10 bases lay in between. The germline V gene has CDR1 SGHAT and CDR2 FQDESV (reference sequence). The CDR3 contains 14 residues. The CDR3 spells CASSPGLMNTEAFF. CDR3 coding DNA: TGTGCCAGCAGCCCGGGACTGATGAACACTGAAGCTTTCTTT.

The chain is built from TRBV7-3 and TRBJ2-1, with TRBD1 identical over 7 bases. CDR1 SGHTA and CDR2 FQGTGA come from the germline V gene. V trimming: 4 bases; J trimming: 0 bases; junction bases outside the gene matches: 6. The CDR3 covers 16 residues. The CDR3 nucleotides read TGTGCCAGCAGCTCGAGCGCAGGGGGCTCCTACAATGAGCAGTTCTTC. This encodes CASSSSAGGSYNEQFF.

In this sample, this clone turned up once. This rearrangement joins TRBV5-5 to TRBJ1-1; possibly TRBD1 for D (5 bases). The CDR3 is made up of 13 amino acids. Germline assignment: CDR1 SGHKS and CDR2 YYEKEE (reference sequence). V lost 3 bases, J lost 4 bases, and 10 bases lay in between. This CDR3 is CASSSTAGTEAFF. In DNA form, the CDR3 reads TGTGCCAGCAGCTCGACAGCGGGCACTGAAGCTTTCTTT.

The genes are TRBV11-2 and TRBJ1-4; D gene unclear. Germline CDR1 is SGHAT and CDR2 is FQNNGV. V shed 5 bases and J shed 8 bases, with 12 bases lying between them. The CDR3 has 13 amino acids. The CDR3 loop is CASSPGFREKLFF. The CDR3 DNA sequence: TGTGCCAGCAGCCCCGGATTCAGGGAAAAACTGTTTTTT.

The chain couples TRBV6-1 to TRBJ1-5, with D possibly matching TRBD1 (6 bases). V gave up 2 bases and J gave up 1 base, with 18 bases separating them. This CDR3 spans 18 amino acids. CDR1 and CDR2 from the germline V gene are MNHNS and SASEGT. CDR3 sequence reads: CASSEFRGGPGSNQPQHF. The DNA of the CDR3 is TGTGCCAGCAGTGAATTTAGAGGGGGGCCTGGGAGCAATCAGCCCCAGCATTTT.

This clone was counted a single time. The chain uses TRBV5-1 and TRBJ2-2; D ambiguous. V was cut by 0 bases and J by 0 bases, with 6 bases left in between. The V gene's germline CDR1 is SGHRS and CDR2 YFSETQ. The CDR3 extends over 15 amino acids. CDR3 coding DNA: TGCGCCAGCAGCTTGGGGAGCGCGAACACCGGGGAGCTGTTTTTT. It encodes CASSLGSANTGELFF.

The chain employs TRBV6-5 and TRBJ1-2, with 9 nucleotides matching TRBD1. V lost 1 base and J lost 8; bases outside the gene matches: 11. Germline V gene sequence: CDR1 MNHEY, CDR2 SVGAGI. This CDR3 region has 16 residues. CDR3 coding DNA: TGTGCCAGCAGTTACTTGTTAGGGACAGGGTTTCAAGGCTACACCTTC. Translating it yields CASSYLLGTGFQGYTF.

This chain joins TRBV6-1 and TRBJ1-2; 7 nucleotides align to TRBD1. J gave up 4 bases and V 5 bases, and 7 bases lay outside the gene matches. CDR1 MNHNS and CDR2 SASEGT come from the germline V gene. The length of the CDR3 is 14 residues. For the CDR3, the DNA is TGTGCCAGCAGTATGGACAGGTCTAGCTATGGCTACACCTTC. Translated, it gives CASSMDRSSYGYTF.

The V and J genes are TRBV30 and TRBJ1-1, with D possibly matching TRBD1 (5 bases). This CDR3 has 14 residues. V dropped 0 bases and J dropped 8 bases, with 16 bases sitting between them. Germline V gene data show CDR1 as GTSNPN and CDR2 as SVGIG (reference sequence). Here the CDR3 reads CAWSVTGATREAFF. In DNA, the CDR3 is TGTGCCTGGAGTGTTACCGGGGCTACCCGAGAAGCTTTCTTT.

The chain uses TRBV18 and TRBJ2-5; D not certain. Germline V gene lookup returns CDR1 KGHSH and CDR2 LQKENI. V lost 5 bases and J 1 base, leaving 2 bases between the germline ends. The CDR3 consists of 11 residues. The CDR3 DNA reads TGTGCCAGCTCATCCCAAGAGACCCAGTACTTC. Encoded protein: CASSSQETQYF. Full variable domain (rest looked up from reference TRBV18 and TRBJ2-5): NAGVMQNPRHLVRRRGQEARLRCSPMKGHSHVYWYRQLPEEGLKFMVYLQKENIIDESGMPKERFSAEFPKEGPSILRIQQVVRGDSAAYFCASSSQETQYFGPGTRLLVL.

The chain is built from TRBV4-1 and TRBJ2-7, with D hard to call. The CDR3 covers 14 residues. The ends were cut back, 0 bases at V and 12 bases at J, with 18 bases in the middle. Looked up from germline, CDR1 is MGHRA and CDR2 is YSYEKL. The chain's CDR3 is CASSQDVSLRPPYF. CDR3 sequence (DNA): TGCGCCAGCAGCCAAGATGTCAGTCTCCGACCCCCGTACTTC.

The V and J genes are TRBV28 and TRBJ2-3; either TRBD1 or TRBD2 may supply D (6 bases each). Trimming left V 3 bases short and J 9 bases short, with 16 bases between. Germline CDR1 and CDR2: MDHEN and SYDVKM. This CDR3 comprises 14 residues. CDR3 in amino acids: CASSFAGGAGTQYF. The CDR3, as DNA: TGTGCCAGCAGTTTCGCCGGGGGCGCGGGGACGCAGTATTTT.

The V gene is TRBV4-3, the J gene TRBJ1-6; D unresolved. V was pared by 0 bases and J by 13 bases, with 13 bases between. This CDR3 has 14 amino acids. Germline CDR1 LGHNA, CDR2 YSLEER. This CDR3 reads CASSQDLAGYPLHF. The CDR3 bases are TGCGCCAGCAGCCAAGATCTCGCAGGCTATCCCCTCCACTTT.

The rearrangement uses TRBV2 and TRBJ1-4, with D maybe TRBD1 (5 bases). There are 15 residues in the CDR3. V shed 6 bases and J shed 8 bases, with 19 bases lying between them. Germline V gene sequence: CDR1 SNHLY, CDR2 FYNNEI. CDR3 DNA sequence: TGTGCCAGCAGGAGGCAGGGAACACAGGAGGAAAAACTGTTTTTT. This gives the protein CASRRQGTQEEKLFF.

The chain is built from TRBV5-1 and TRBJ2-3, with 8 bases lining up with TRBD2. This CDR3 is built from 17 residues. Trimming at V came to 4 bases and at J to 0 bases, leaving 10 bases not matched to a gene. The V gene's germline CDR1 is SGHRS and CDR2 YFSETQ. CDR3 DNA: TGCGCCAGCAGCCTATATGTAGCGGGAACAAGCACAGATACGCAGTATTTT. Its translation: CASSLYVAGTSTDTQYF.

This clone was recorded only once. The rearrangement links TRBV6-5 to TRBJ1-2, with 9 positions matching TRBD1. The CDR3 spans 15 residues. V lost 6 bases to trimming and J lost 1 base; unmatched junction nucleotides: 6. Germline V gene lookup returns CDR1 MNHEY and CDR2 SVGAGI. CDR3 residues: CASRQDRGFNYGYTF. The CDR3 region has the DNA TGTGCCAGCAGACAGGACAGGGGTTTTAACTATGGCTACACCTTC.

This clone showed up just once. The rearrangement links TRBV6-5 to TRBJ1-4; 9 nucleotides match TRBD1. This CDR3 is built from 15 residues. From germline, CDR1 is MNHEY and CDR2 SVGAGI. Trimming at V came to 0 bases and at J to 7 bases, leaving 3 bases not matched to a gene. The CDR3 coding sequence is TGTGCCAGCAGTTACTCCGACAGGGGGATTGAAAAACTGTTTTTT. Encoded protein: CASSYSDRGIEKLFF.

The chain combines TRBV9 with TRBJ1-3; 9 nucleotides line up with TRBD1. The CDR3 covers 17 residues. With V trimmed by 2 bases and J by 0 bases, 6 bases remained unmatched. Looked up from germline, CDR1 is SGDLS and CDR2 is YYNGEE. The CDR3 DNA is TGTGCCAGCAGCGTTCGAACAGGGGGCCCCTCTGGAAACACCATATATTTT. Protein product: CASSVRTGGPSGNTIYF.

The V and J genes are TRBV28 and TRBJ2-3; maybe TRBD2 (6 bases). Germline V gene lookup returns CDR1 MDHEN and CDR2 SYDVKM. The CDR3 has 15 residues. Deletions cut 10 bases from V and 1 base from J, with 18 bases between. The CDR3 spells CATVEEGRGTDTQYF. The CDR3 region has the DNA TGTGCCACCGTAGAGGAGGGCCGGGGCACAGATACGCAGTATTTT.

The chain joins TRBV19 to TRBJ2-3; 10 bases map to TRBD2. The V segment lost 4 bases and the J segment 6 bases; nucleotides outside the gene matches: 10. Per germline, CDR1 LNHDA and CDR2 SQIVND (reference sequence). The CDR3 totals 16 residues. In nucleotides, the CDR3 is TGTGCCAGTAGTAGAACAGCGGGGGGGCTGGCGGATACGCAGTATTTT. Translation gives CASSRTAGGLADTQYF.

This clone was picked up one time. The rearrangement joins TRBV5-1 to TRBJ2-7, with D possibly TRBD2 on 6 matching bases. Germline CDR1 is SGHRS and CDR2 is YFSETQ. Trimming cost V 0 bases and J 5 bases, with 12 bases left between them. The CDR3 contains 14 residues. The DNA for the CDR3 is TGCGCCAGCAGCTTGGTTCCTAGCGTGAACGAGCAGTACTTC. Translation: CASSLVPSVNEQYF.

In its sample, this clone was seen once. The chain employs TRBV30 and TRBJ1-5; unclear D gene. The CDR3 contains 14 residues. V lost 1 base and J 0 bases, leaving 7 bases between the germline ends. CDR1 and CDR2 from the germline V gene are GTSNPN and SVGIG (reference sequence). The CDR3 loop reads CAWSEGISNQPQHF. The DNA for the CDR3 is TGTGCCTGGAGTGAGGGAATTAGCAATCAGCCCCAGCATTTT.

The V call is TRBV5-1, the J call TRBJ1-4; TRBD1 aligns across 8 bases. V lost 5 bases, J lost 7 bases, and 10 bases stayed unmatched. The CDR3 runs 15 residues. Germline V gene data show CDR1 as SGHRS and CDR2 as YFSETQ. The CDR3 region has the DNA TGCGCCAGCAGTTCCCAGGGGGCGGAGGTTGAAAAACTGTTTTTT. Translated: CASSSQGAEVEKLFF. Together with reference TRBV5-1 and TRBJ1-4, the CDR3 gives the full variable domain: KAGVTQTPRYLIKTRGQQVTLSCSPISGHRSVSWYQQTPGQGLQFLFEYFSETQRNKGNFPGRFSGRQFSNSRSEMNVSTLELGDSALYLCASSSQGAEVEKLFFGSGTQLSVL.

The chain carries TRBV5-1 and TRBJ2-3; TRBD2 matches at 10 bases. The J segment lost 6 bases and the V segment lost 5 bases, leaving 9 bases of the junction unmatched. Germline V gene data show CDR1 as SGHRS and CDR2 as YFSETQ. The CDR3 contains 15 residues. CDR3 sequence: CASRSGAGGLDTQYF. The DNA for the CDR3 is TGCGCCAGCAGATCTGGAGCGGGAGGGCTTGATACGCAGTATTTT.

This chain joins TRBV28 and TRBJ1-2, with TRBD1 identical over 8 bases. The CDR3 loop spans 12 amino acids. CDR1 is MDHEN, CDR2 SYDVKM, per germline. With 10 bases clipped from V and 6 bases from J, the junction kept 7 bases outside the gene matches. CDR3 coding DNA: TGTGCCATCCTAGGACAGGGACATGGCTACACCTTC. Amino acid sequence: CAILGQGHGYTF.

The chain combines TRBV15 with TRBJ2-1, with D unresolved. The CDR3 runs to 14 residues. V was shortened by 8 bases and J by 2 bases, with 13 bases between the two germline ends. CDR1 and CDR2 (germline): LNHNV, YYDKDF (reference sequence). The CDR3 sequence: CATSAIGPYNEQFF. CDR3 in DNA: TGTGCCACCTCCGCGATAGGGCCCTACAATGAGCAGTTCTTC.

This clone has only one observation. J is TRBJ2-7 and V is TRBV5-1; TRBD2 agrees at 13 bases. Losses at the gene ends were 6 bases for V and 8 bases for J; bases not matched to a gene: 8. This CDR3 is built from 14 residues. Germline values: CDR1 SGHRS, CDR2 YFSETQ. The CDR3 region has the DNA TGCGCCAGCAAGATAGGACTAGCGGGAGTTCAGCAGTACTTC. Translated: CASKIGLAGVQQYF. Supplemented by reference TRBV5-1 and TRBJ2-7, the full variable domain reads KAGVTQTPRYLIKTRGQQVTLSCSPISGHRSVSWYQQTPGQGLQFLFEYFSETQRNKGNFPGRFSGRQFSNSRSEMNVSTLELGDSALYLCASKIGLAGVQQYFGPGTRLTVT.